A selection of T cell receptor beta chains follows, all from one sample in a study of blood T cell repertoires in COVID-19. Sequenced by immunoSEQ multiplex PCR; TCRdb stores in-frame clones only, minus some. The repertoire holds some 370,000 clones, with about 87% as singletons. The sample was peripheral blood. The origin of the receptors is a woman in her 30s with COVID-19, enrolled during active disease. CDR3s include the opening cysteine and the closing phenylalanine or tryptophan. D genes are given only for firm matches. Where a row states a size, it is once, few, many or the class of an expanded clone; other rows omit it.

TRBV9	NA	NA	TRBJ1-2	TGTGCCAGCAGCCCGGGGGGGGCCTATGGCTACACCTTC	CASSPGGAYGYTF
TRBV7-6	TRBD2	NA	TRBJ2-7	TGTGCCAGCAGCCTGGGACTAGGATCCTACGAGCAGTACTTC	CASSLGLGSYEQYF
TRBV5-1	TRBD2	once	TRBJ2-7	TGCGCCAGCAGCATTAGAGCGGGAGCATACGAGCAGTACTTC	CASSIRAGAYEQYF
TRBV19	NA	NA	TRBJ2-1	TGTGCCTCCCACTCGAGAAATGAGCAGTTCTTC	CASHSRNEQFF
TRBV5-1	NA	once	TRBJ2-3	TGCGCCAGCAGCTTGGATGTCGAGCCCACAGATACGCAGTATTTT	CASSLDVEPTDTQYF
TRBV28	NA	once	TRBJ2-3	TGTGCCAGCAGTTTAGACAGAAGTGCAGGCACAGATACGCAGTATTTT	CASSLDRSAGTDTQYF
TRBV4-3	NA	NA	TRBJ2-4	TGCGCCAGCAGCCAAGACAGGGGTCTAGCCAAAAACATTCAGTACTTC	CASSQDRGLAKNIQYF
TRBV28	TRBD2	many	TRBJ2-7	TGTGCCAGCGACGGACTAGCGGGGTCCTACGAGCAGTACTTC	CASDGLAGSYEQYF
TRBV10-1	NA	NA	TRBJ2-5	TGCGCCAGCAGTGGTAAACCGGGACTGGCACAAGAGACCCAGTACTTC	CASSGKPGLAQETQYF
TRBV9	NA	NA	TRBJ2-1	TGTGCCAGCAGCGTATTTGCGGAGAGCTCCTACAATGAGCAGTTCTTC	CASSVFAESSYNEQFF
TRBV9	NA	NA	TRBJ2-3	TGTGCCAGCAGCGACTGGCAGGGTGCCAACACAGATACGCAGTATTTT	CASSDWQGANTDTQYF
TRBV29-1	TRBD1	NA	TRBJ2-7	TGCAGCGTCGTACAGGGGCCCTACGAGCAGTACTTC	CSVVQGPYEQYF
TRBV4-1	NA	NA	TRBJ2-7	TGCGCCAGCAGCCCTAAGTACGACAGCTCCTACGAGCAGTACTTC	CASSPKYDSSYEQYF
TRBV28	TRBD2	NA	TRBJ2-1	TGTGCCAGCAGTTTTAGCGGGAGGCGAAGTGAGCAGTTCTTC	CASSFSGRRSEQFF
TRBV4-3	TRBD2	NA	TRBJ2-3	TGCGCCAGCAGCCAAGATGGCGGGAGCACTGCATCGACGCAGTATTTT	CASSQDGGSTASTQYF
TRBV2	TRBD1	NA	TRBJ1-1	TGTGCCAGCAGTGAGACAGGGAGACAAGCTTTCTTT	CASSETGRQAFF
TRBV5-5	NA	NA	TRBJ1-2	TGTGCCAGCAGCCCCGAGGGGGACTATGGCTACACCTTC	CASSPEGDYGYTF
TRBV4-2	NA	NA	TRBJ1-5	TGTGCCAGCAGCCAAGGCGGATCGTTTTACGATGTGCCCCAGCATTTT	CASSQGGSFYDVPQHF
TRBV4-1	TRBD1	once	TRBJ2-7	TGCGCCAGCAGCCAAGGGACAGGACCCTACGAGCAGTACTTC	CASSQGTGPYEQYF
TRBV11-1	NA	NA	TRBJ1-1	TGTGCCAGCAGCTTAGGGGCGGGGACTGAAGCTTTCTTT	CASSLGAGTEAFF
TRBV4-3	TRBD2	NA	TRBJ2-1	TGCGCCAGCAGCCAAGATACTGGGCGGGAGGAGACTGAGCAGTTCTTC	CASSQDTGREETEQFF
TRBV27	NA	NA	TRBJ2-3	TGTGCCAGCAGTTTTGGGACAACAGGGACCGATACGCAGTATTTT	CASSFGTTGTDTQYF
TRBV5-4	TRBD2	NA	TRBJ2-3	TGTGCCAGCAGCTGGGGACTAGCGGGAGGGCGAACAGATACGCAGTATTTT	CASSWGLAGGRTDTQYF
TRBV9	NA	NA	TRBJ2-5	TGTGCCAGCAGCGCCGGGAGTAAGGCAGAGACCCAGTACTTC	CASSAGSKAETQYF
TRBV5-1	TRBD1	NA	TRBJ1-3	TGCGCCAGCAGCTCCACCGGGACAGGGTTCGGGTCTGGAAACACCATATATTTT	CASSSTGTGFGSGNTIYF
TRBV7-6	TRBD2	once	TRBJ2-7	TGTGCCAGCAGCCTATTAGCGGGAGAGGGCTACGAGCAGTACTTC	CASSLLAGEGYEQYF
TRBV2	NA	few	TRBJ2-5	TGTGCCAGCAGGGAGGGGGCTGGGACCCAGTACTTC	CASREGAGTQYF
TRBV3-1/TRBV3-2	TRBD1	once	TRBJ2-7	TGTGCCAGCAGCCAGACACAGGGGTACGAGCAGTACTTC	CASSQTQGYEQYF
TRBV5-8	NA	NA	TRBJ1-5	TGTGCCAGCAGCTTGGCCATGCGGAGGCAGAGCAATCAGCCCCAGCATTTT	CASSLAMRRQSNQPQHF
TRBV5-4	TRBD1	NA	TRBJ1-6	TGTGCCAGCAGCTCAAACAGGGGGATATCCTATAATTCACCCCTCCACTTT	CASSSNRGISYNSPLHF
TRBV2	TRBD2	once	TRBJ2-2	TGTGCCAGCAGTGAAATGGCGGGAGAGAACACCGGGGAGCTGTTTTTT	CASSEMAGENTGELFF
TRBV4-1	TRBD2	NA	TRBJ2-5	TGCGCCAGCAGCCAAGGGACTAGCCAAGAGACCCAGTACTTC	CASSQGTSQETQYF
TRBV2	NA	NA	TRBJ2-3	TGTGCCAGCAGTGAAGCGCGGACCCCGGGGGGCACAGATACGCAGTATTTT	CASSEARTPGGTDTQYF
TRBV28	NA	NA	TRBJ1-5	TGTGCCAGCAGTTTTACGGAGAATCAGCCCCAGCATTTT	CASSFTENQPQHF
TRBV6-9	TRBD2	NA	TRBJ2-3	TGTGCCAGCAGTTATACCCTAGCGGGAGGGGGTAGCACAGATACGCAGTATTTT	CASSYTLAGGGSTDTQYF
TRBV7-8	TRBD2	NA	TRBJ2-3	TGTGCCAGCGGACTAGCGGGAGCTGATACGCAGTATTTT	CASGLAGADTQYF
TRBV2	TRBD2	NA	TRBJ2-3	TGTGCCAGCAGCCAAGCCCTAGCGGCAAATACGCAGTATTTT	CASSQALAANTQYF
TRBV7-6	TRBD2	NA	TRBJ2-1	TGTGCCAGCAGCTTAGGGGGACTAGCGGGATACAATGAGCAGTTCTTC	CASSLGGLAGYNEQFF
TRBV2	NA	once	TRBJ1-1	TGTGCCAGCAGGGGGGAGGCGGGAACTGAAGCTTTCTTT	CASRGEAGTEAFF
TRBV20-1	TRBD2	once	TRBJ2-3	TGCAGTGCTAGTAGCGGGAGTAGGACAGATACGCAGTATTTT	CSASSGSRTDTQYF
TRBV4-2	NA	NA	TRBJ2-3	TGTGCCAGCAGCCAAGTTGTAGGGGGATCAGATACGCAGTATTTT	CASSQVVGGSDTQYF
TRBV4-3	TRBD2	NA	TRBJ2-1	TGCGCCAGCAGTCGAACTAGCGGCTCCTACAATGAGCAGTTCTTC	CASSRTSGSYNEQFF
TRBV7-3	NA	NA	TRBJ2-5	TGTGCCAGCGCCTTCCCCCCCGACATTATAGAGACCCAGTACTTC	CASAFPPDIIETQYF
TRBV29-1	NA	NA	TRBJ1-2	TGCAGCGTTGCAACAGGTTGGGACTCAGCTAACTATGGCTACACCTTC	CSVATGWDSANYGYTF
TRBV11-2	NA	NA	TRBJ1-3	TGTGCCAGCAGCCTCAACAGGGTCTCTGGAAACACCATATATTTT	CASSLNRVSGNTIYF
TRBV30	NA	NA	TRBJ1-2	TGTGCCTGGAGTGTACCCGACAATTATGGCTACACCTTC	CAWSVPDNYGYTF
TRBV5-4	TRBD2	NA	TRBJ2-7	TGTGCCAGCAGGCCGGGACTAGCCTACGAGCAGTACTTC	CASRPGLAYEQYF
TRBV2	NA	NA	TRBJ2-2	TGTGCCAGAACGAGGGCAGGGGTTGCCGGGGAGCTGTTTTTT	CARTRAGVAGELFF
TRBV9	NA	NA	TRBJ2-3	TGTGCCAGCAGCGTAGGATCGGGAAGCACAGATACGCAGTATTTT	CASSVGSGSTDTQYF
TRBV25-1	NA	NA	TRBJ2-7	TGTGCCAGCAGTGTGTCGGAGGACTACGAGCAGTACTTC	CASSVSEDYEQYF
TRBV7-3	TRBD2	once	TRBJ2-1	TGTGCCAGCAGCTTAACTCGTGAGGCGGGAGATAGAGGTGAGCAGTTCTTC	CASSLTREAGDRGEQFF
TRBV6-6	TRBD2	once	TRBJ2-1	TGTGCCAGCAGTCCCCTCGGTCTAGCGGGCAACAATGAGCAGTTCTTC	CASSPLGLAGNNEQFF
TRBV28	TRBD1	once	TRBJ2-7	TGTGCCAGCAGCTCCGGGACAGGGGACTACGAGCAGTACTTC	CASSSGTGDYEQYF
TRBV4-2	NA	NA	TRBJ2-2	TGTGCCAGCAGCCCCCGACTACAAAACGGGGAGCTGTTTTTT	CASSPRLQNGELFF
TRBV5-4	TRBD2	NA	TRBJ2-1	TGTGCCAGCAGCTTCGGACTAGCGGGATCAGTTGAGCAGTTCTTC	CASSFGLAGSVEQFF